Listed below are T cell receptor beta chains from one sample, sequenced in a study of blood T cell repertoires in COVID-19. Only in-frame clones appear in the TCRdb table, and some are missing; sequencing was by immunoSEQ multiplex PCR. Here the sample spans about 220,000 clones, approximately 80% being singletons. The source material was peripheral blood. These TCRs come from a human donor in a cohort sampled during active COVID-19. The CDR3 runs from the conserved cysteine through the conserved F or W. The D gene is left open where the match is weak. Only some rows state a clone size, as once, few, many or a class for expanded clones.

d_gene	v_gene	abundance	j_gene	CDR3aa	CDR3nt
NA	TRBV10-3	few	TRBJ1-4	CAISQTANLATNEKLFF	TGTGCCATCAGCCAGACAGCCAATCTTGCAACTAATGAAAAACTGTTTTTT
NA	TRBV6-5	NA	TRBJ1-6	CASSLPTAVLHF	TGTGCCAGCAGTTTACCGACGGCGGTTCTCCACTTT
TRBD2	TRBV28	NA	TRBJ2-1	CASSSAGVDHEQFF	TGTGCCAGCAGTTCGGCGGGAGTGGACCATGAGCAGTTCTTC
TRBD1	TRBV18	few	TRBJ1-4	CASSRGQGTNEKLFF	TGTGCCAGCTCACGAGGACAGGGAACTAATGAAAAACTGTTTTTT
NA	TRBV5-4	few	TRBJ1-5	CASSLDRSNQPQHF	TGTGCCAGCAGCTTGGACAGGAGCAATCAGCCCCAGCATTTT
TRBD1	TRBV5-4	NA	TRBJ1-3	CASSLRGTAGNTIYF	TGTGCCAGCAGCTTGAGGGGGACAGCTGGAAACACCATATATTTT
TRBD1	TRBV4-1	once	TRBJ1-2	CASSHPGRDSLGYTF	TGCGCCAGCAGCCATCCGGGACGGGACAGCTTAGGCTACACCTTC
TRBD2	TRBV11-2	NA	TRBJ2-3	CASSLGRLAGGETDTQYF	TGTGCCAGCAGCTTAGGCCGCCTAGCGGGGGGGGAGACAGATACGCAGTATTTT
NA	TRBV7-2	NA	TRBJ1-3	CASSSLGSSGNTIYF	TGTGCCAGCAGCTCCCTCGGGAGCTCTGGAAACACCATATATTTT
TRBD2	TRBV7-2	NA	TRBJ2-7	CASSSGGDLRKQYF	TGTGCCAGCAGCTCCGGGGGGGATTTACGCAAGCAGTACTTC
NA	TRBV7-2	NA	TRBJ1-4	CASSLGGQLLPQLFF	TGTGCCAGCAGCTTAGGTGGGCAGCTACTGCCCCAACTGTTTTTT
TRBD2	TRBV6-6	NA	TRBJ2-2	CASSTTSGSGAGELFF	TGTGCCAGCAGTACAACTAGCGGGAGTGGGGCCGGGGAGCTGTTTTTT
TRBD2	TRBV27	NA	TRBJ2-3	CASGRDLGGTSTDTQYF	TGTGCCAGCGGCAGAGATTTGGGGGGGACTAGCACAGATACGCAGTATTTT
NA	TRBV3-1/TRBV3-2	NA	TRBJ2-3	CASSPRTSGTDTQYF	TGTGCCAGCAGCCCGCGGACTTCAGGCACAGATACGCAGTATTTT
TRBD1	TRBV6-5	NA	TRBJ2-7	CASSYSGQGAYEQYF	TGTGCCAGCAGTTACTCGGGACAGGGGGCCTACGAGCAGTACTTC
TRBD1	TRBV27	NA	TRBJ1-2	CASSFQGGQGGYTF	TGTGCCAGCAGTTTCCAGGGGGGACAGGGTGGCTACACCTTC
TRBD1	TRBV27	NA	TRBJ2-7	CASSTRDRFYEQYF	TGTGCCAGCAGTACCAGGGACAGATTCTACGAGCAGTACTTC
TRBD1	TRBV28	NA	TRBJ1-1	CASNTPGQAFF	TGTGCCAGTAATACACCGGGACAGGCTTTCTTT
NA	TRBV6-5	NA	TRBJ2-7	CASSYSIGSSDEQYF	TGTGCCAGCAGTTACTCGATCGGGAGCAGCGACGAGCAGTACTTC
TRBD1	TRBV2	NA	TRBJ1-2	CATPGGQGGGYTF	TGTGCCACCCCAGGGGGACAGGGAGGCGGCTACACCTTC
NA	TRBV7-8	NA	TRBJ2-1	CASSLIEQGFYNEQFF	TGTGCCAGCAGCTTAATCGAACAGGGCTTCTACAATGAGCAGTTCTTC
TRBD2	TRBV4-2	NA	TRBJ2-3	CASSPAGLAASTDTQYF	TGTGCCAGCAGCCCAGCAGGGCTAGCGGCTAGCACAGATACGCAGTATTTT
NA	TRBV24-1	NA	TRBJ1-4	CATSDADRDTNEKLFF	TGTGCCACCAGTGATGCGGACAGAGACACTAATGAAAAACTGTTTTTT
NA	TRBV5-1	NA	TRBJ1-2	CASSLSPTGYNGYTF	TGCGCCAGCAGCTTGTCCCCGACAGGTTACAATGGCTACACCTTC
TRBD1	TRBV24-1	few	TRBJ1-1	CATSDLERGTGNTEAFF	TGTGCCACCAGTGATTTGGAAAGGGGGACAGGGAACACTGAAGCTTTCTTT
NA	TRBV12-3/TRBV12-4	NA	TRBJ1-1	CASSSRGNTEAFF	TGTGCCAGCAGTTCCAGGGGGAACACTGAAGCTTTCTTT
NA	TRBV12-3/TRBV12-4	NA	TRBJ2-5	CASSLVEEETQYF	TGTGCCAGCAGTTTAGTAGAAGAAGAGACCCAGTACTTC
NA	TRBV27	NA	TRBJ1-2	CASSSDKGGRGGYGYTF	TGTGCCAGCAGTTCTGACAAAGGTGGTAGGGGAGGGTATGGCTACACCTTC
TRBD2	TRBV2	few	TRBJ2-7	CASSEGGSDNEQYF	TGTGCCAGCAGTGAAGGCGGGAGCGATAACGAGCAGTACTTC
NA	TRBV29-1	NA	TRBJ1-2	CSVTGEGYGYTF	TGCAGCGTGACTGGGGAGGGCTATGGCTACACCTTC